This is a list of T cell receptor beta chains from one sample in a study of T cell changes during pregnancy in multiple sclerosis. Clones were read by immunoSEQ multiplex PCR, and TCRdb kept only the in-frame ones, dropping some. The sample yields almost 95,000 clones, more than 85% seen once. The specimen comprised peripheral blood, sampled in the first trimester of pregnancy. The source of these receptors is a female donor with multiple sclerosis, enrolled in a pregnancy study. Both conserved end residues are part of each CDR3. D genes are given only for firm matches. The size of a clone is reported for some rows only, either as once, few or many, or as a class for expanded clones.

>TRBJ2-2|TRBV28|TRBD1|.
TGTGCCAGCAGTCCCACGGGACAGGGTATCACCGGGGAGCTGTTTTTT
CASSPTGQGITGELFF
>TRBJ2-3|TRBV5-1|TRBD2|.
TGCGCCAGCAGCTTGAGCGGACTAGCGGGATCAAGCACAGATACGCAGTATTTT
CASSLSGLAGSSTDTQYF
>TRBJ1-1|TRBV28|.|once
TGTGCCAGCAGTACACAGGGTAACACTGAAGCTTTCTTT
CASSTQGNTEAFF
>TRBJ2-7|TRBV19|TRBD2|.
TGTGCCAGTAGTATCTCCACAGCGGGACTTTACGAGCAGTACTTC
CASSISTAGLYEQYF
>TRBJ2-7|TRBV15|TRBD2|once
TGTGCCACCAGCAGAGAACAGGGACTAGCGGGAGCCTACGAGCAGTACTTC
CATSREQGLAGAYEQYF
>TRBJ2-3|TRBV13|TRBD2|.
TGTGCCAGCAGCTTAAGACTAGCGGGGACAGATACGCAGTATTTT
CASSLRLAGTDTQYF
>TRBJ2-7|TRBV5-1|.|.
TGCGCCAGCAGCGCCCCAGGGACCTACGAGCAGTACTTC
CASSAPGTYEQYF
>TRBJ2-5|TRBV5-1|.|.
TGCGCCAGCAGCTTGGCCAGGGGAGGGCAAGAGACCCAGTACTTC
CASSLARGGQETQYF
>TRBJ2-1|TRBV7-9|TRBD2|.
TGTGCCAGCAGCTTAATTCGAGCGGGAATAAGAAATGAGCAGTTCTTC
CASSLIRAGIRNEQFF
>TRBJ2-3|TRBV7-2|.|.
TGTGCCAGCAAACGACTAGGGGATACGCAGTATTTT
CASKRLGDTQYF
>TRBJ2-1|TRBV6-5|.|.
TGTGCCAGCAGTTACTCGAAGGGGGTCTCCTACAATGAGCAGTTCTTC
CASSYSKGVSYNEQFF
>TRBJ1-2|TRBV9|TRBD1|.
TGTGCCAGCAGCGCCCAGGGGGCCTATGGCTACACCTTC
CASSAQGAYGYTF
>TRBJ1-2|TRBV21-1|.|.
TGTGCCAGCAGCATGAGGGACAGCCTATTCGACTATGGCTACACCTTC
CASSMRDSLFDYGYTF
>TRBJ2-7|TRBV5-6|.|.
TGTGCCAGCAGCTACGGGGTGGCCTACGAGCAGTACTTC
CASSYGVAYEQYF
>TRBJ2-1|TRBV20-1|.|.
TGCAGTGCTAGTAGGCAGGCGCAGTTCTTC
CSASRQAQFF
>TRBJ1-1|TRBV19|TRBD1|.
TGTGCCAGTAGTCTTCGGACAGGGGGGTGGACTGAAGCTTTCTTT
CASSLRTGGWTEAFF
>TRBJ1-1|TRBV25-1|TRBD1|.
TGTGCCAGCAGTGCGACAGGGCTTTATTTTGAAGCTTTCTTT
CASSATGLYFEAFF
>TRBJ2-7|TRBV20-1|.|once
TGCAGTGCTAGTCGGGTGGACGAGCAGTACTTC
CSASRVDEQYF
>TRBJ2-1|TRBV11-1|TRBD2|.
TGTGCCAGCAGCGACCTACTAGCGGGGGGGGAAGAGCAGTTCTTC
CASSDLLAGGEEQFF
>TRBJ2-1|TRBV13|TRBD2|.
TGTGCCAGCAGCTTAGAGAATAGCGGGAGCGTCTACAATGAGCAGTTCTTC
CASSLENSGSVYNEQFF
>TRBJ1-5|TRBV6-5|.|.
TGTGCCAGCAGTTTGGCGGCAGGGAATCAGCCCCAGCATTTT
CASSLAAGNQPQHF
>TRBJ2-1|TRBV4-1|.|.
TGCGCCAGCAGCGAACTACAGGTCTACAATGAGCAGTTCTTC
CASSELQVYNEQFF
>TRBJ2-7|TRBV27|.|.
TGTGCCAGCAGTTTAAGGGGTCCCTACGAGCAGTACTTC
CASSLRGPYEQYF
>TRBJ2-5|TRBV23-1|TRBD1|.
TGCGCCAGCAGTCAATCATCGCGAGGACAGGCCAAGGAGACCCAGTACTTC
CASSQSSRGQAKETQYF
>TRBJ2-7|TRBV9|TRBD2|once
TGTGCCAGCAGCGTAGCCTCTAGCGGGAAGTACGAGCAGTACTTC
CASSVASSGKYEQYF
>TRBJ2-1|TRBV28|TRBD1|.
TGTGCCAGCAGTTTTTTCCGACAGGGGGTAGGCGGGAATGAGCAGTTCTTC
CASSFFRQGVGGNEQFF
>TRBJ2-5|TRBV7-6|.|.
TGTGCCAGCGCGCGGGACCCCCAAGAGACCCAGTACTTC
CASARDPQETQYF
>TRBJ2-1|TRBV5-1|.|.
TGCGCCAGCAGCTTGGCCCGCGGGGACAATGAGCAGTTCTTC
CASSLARGDNEQFF
>TRBJ2-3|TRBV2|.|.
TGTGCCAGTCGGACAGGAGGGACAGATACGCAGTATTTT
CASRTGGTDTQYF
>TRBJ1-4|TRBV6-4|.|.
TGTGCCAGCAGTGACTCACAGGGACATGTGTCGGACAGACTGTTTTTT
CASSDSQGHVSDRLFF
>TRBJ2-7|TRBV11-2|TRBD1|once
TGTGCCAGCAGCTCAGGGGGCGCCTACGAGCAGTACTTC
CASSSGGAYEQYF
>TRBJ2-1|TRBV19|.|.
TGTGCCAGTAGTGACTCGGTAAGCTCCTACAATGAGCAGTTCTTC
CASSDSVSSYNEQFF
>TRBJ2-3|TRBV2|TRBD1|.
TGTGCCAGCAGTGAAGCGCTCTGGGGACAGGGTCAACTGGATACGCAGTATTTT
CASSEALWGQGQLDTQYF
>TRBJ1-1|TRBV6-5|TRBD1|.
TGTGCCAGCAGGACAGGGGCCACTGAAGCTTTCTTT
CASRTGATEAFF
>TRBJ1-2|TRBV4-1|.|few
TGCGCCAGCAGCTCGCAGGGAGGTGGCTACACCTTC
CASSSQGGGYTF
>TRBJ2-2|TRBV6-1|.|.
TGTGCCAGCAGTGAGCGGGACACCGGGGAGCTGTTTTTT
CASSERDTGELFF
>TRBJ2-3|TRBV27|.|.
TGTGCCAGCAGTTTTACAGGGTGGATAGATACGCAGTATTTT
CASSFTGWIDTQYF
>TRBJ2-7|TRBV5-1|TRBD2|.
TGCGCCAGCAGCTGGACTAGCGGGAACTACGAGCAGTACTTC
CASSWTSGNYEQYF
>TRBJ1-5|TRBV28|.|once
TGTGCCAGCAGTCTCCAAGGGGGTAACAATCAGCCCCAGCATTTT
CASSLQGGNNQPQHF
>TRBJ1-1|TRBV10-3|.|few
TGTGCCATCAGTGAGGCAGGGGATGGAGAAGCTTTCTTT
CAISEAGDGEAFF
>TRBJ2-1|TRBV5-4|TRBD1|.
TGTGCCAGCAGCGATCGGACAGGGCTTGTGGATGAGCAGTTCTTC
CASSDRTGLVDEQFF
>TRBJ1-1|TRBV4-2|.|.
TGTGCCAGCAGCCAAGTTCGGCCCCGAGGATGGCGGGGCAACACTGAAGCTTTCTTT
CASSQVRPRGWRGNTEAFF
>TRBJ2-1|TRBV7-9|.|.
TGTGCCAGCAGCTTAGCGAGCCACAATGAGCAGTTCTTC
CASSLASHNEQFF
>TRBJ2-2|TRBV7-9|.|.
TGTGCCAGCAGAACCGGTGGCACCGGGGAGCTGTTTTTT
CASRTGGTGELFF
>TRBJ2-1|TRBV2|TRBD2|.
TGTGCCAGCAAAGAGAGACCGACTAGCGGGAGCTACAATGAGCAGTTCTTC
CASKERPTSGSYNEQFF
>TRBJ2-7|TRBV12-5|TRBD1|.
TGTGCTAGTGATACCCGGGACAGGGTAAGAGGCTCCTACGAGCAGTACTTC
CASDTRDRVRGSYEQYF
>TRBJ2-1|TRBV5-1|.|.
TGCGCCAGCAGCCTTTCCGGACAGGAGCAGTTCTTC
CASSLSGQEQFF
>TRBJ2-7|TRBV7-6|.|.
TGTGCCAGCAGCCCGTCGGGGTCGAGCTCCTACGAGCAGTACTTC
CASSPSGSSSYEQYF
>TRBJ2-3|TRBV5-1|.|.
TGCGCCAGCAGCCGGGCGGGGTCCCCCGGGAATACGCAGTATTTT
CASSRAGSPGNTQYF
>TRBJ2-2|TRBV4-1|TRBD2|.
TGCGCCAGCAGCCGACTATTAGCGGGAGCCGGGGAGCTGTTTTTT
CASSRLLAGAGELFF
>TRBJ2-2|TRBV6-4|TRBD2|.
TGTGCCAGCAGTGTTCGGACTAGCGGGAATCCCGGGGAGCTGTTTTTT
CASSVRTSGNPGELFF
>TRBJ1-2|TRBV5-6|.|.
TGTGCCAGCAGCTTGCGGACAACTTCAGGGGACTATGGCTACACCTTC
CASSLRTTSGDYGYTF
>TRBJ2-2|TRBV11-2|.|.
TGTGCCAGCAGCTTGAGGAGTACGAACACCGGGGAGCTGTTTTTT
CASSLRSTNTGELFF